One and the same sample provided the 8 T cell receptor beta chains below, sequenced in a study of CD8 T cell repertoires and HIV-1 epitope variants. For these receptors, no antigen is known. Here immunoSEQ multiplex PCR was the method, and the copy in TCRdb shows in-frame clones only, minus some. The sample carries fewer than 3,000 clones, 67% recorded once. The specimen was cultured CD8+ T cells derived from PBMCs. Source of these receptors: a male donor with HIV.

This clone has only a few counts. The chain has TRBV28 and TRBJ2-7; D gene uncertain. This CDR3 has 20 residues. Germline V gene lookup returns CDR1 MDHEN and CDR2 SYDVKM. Trimming left V 3 bases short and J 2 bases short, with 29 bases between. CDR3 loop: CASSFPPPSPNTPTTYEQYF. CDR3 nucleotides: TGTGCCAGCAGTTTCCCCCCCCCTAGTCCCAATACACCTACCACCTACGAGCAGTACTTC.

This chain links TRBV9 with TRBJ2-3; no firm D call. CDR1 is SGDLS and CDR2 is YYNGEE in the germline V gene. V lost 1 base to trimming and J lost 2 bases, with 14 bases between them. This CDR3 comprises 16 residues. This chain's CDR3 is CASSVNSHAFTDTQYF. The CDR3 DNA sequence: TGTGCCAGCAGCGTAAATAGTCACGCATTCACAGATACGCAGTATTTT.

The rearrangement uses TRBV30 and TRBJ1-2; 7 positions agree with TRBD1. Looked up from germline, CDR1 is GTSNPN and CDR2 is SVGIG (reference sequence). After removal of 3 bases from V and 4 bases from J, the junction contained 8 bases not matched to a gene. The CDR3 sequence is 14 residues long. The chain's CDR3 is CAWRPRQGGYGYTF. CDR3 in DNA: TGTGCCTGGAGGCCCCGACAGGGAGGCTATGGCTACACCTTC.

This clone was counted a few times. The chain joins TRBV23-1 to TRBJ2-5; 7 bases match TRBD1. TRBV23-1 carries the ORF label, with uncertain function. J was trimmed by 5 bases and V by 6 bases; bases with no gene match: 12. This CDR3 is 15 amino acids long. The CDR3 spells CASSQKDRVGETQYF. For the CDR3, the DNA is TGCGCCAGCAGCCAAAAAGACAGGGTGGGTGAGACCCAGTACTTC.

The V gene is TRBV19, the J gene TRBJ1-5; 8 bases map to TRBD1. The V gene end was trimmed by 2 bases and the J gene end by 7 bases; junction bases not matched to a gene: 1. Germline V gene lookup returns CDR1 LNHDA and CDR2 SQIVND (reference sequence). This CDR3 is built from 13 residues. This CDR3 is CASSIRTGQPQHF. DNA of the CDR3: TGTGCCAGTAGTATACGGACAGGGCAGCCCCAGCATTTT.

The count of this clone is one. This chain joins TRBV9 and TRBJ2-1; 8 nucleotides match TRBD2. The CDR3 is 16 residues long. Germline V gene data show CDR1 as SGDLS and CDR2 as YYNGEE. Trimming cost V 0 bases and J 4 bases; bases outside gene matches: 6. The CDR3 DNA follows: TGTGCCAGCAGCGTAGTGGCTAGCGGGTGGTACAATGAGCAGTTCTTC. Its translation is CASSVVASGWYNEQFF.

The chain links TRBV5-5 to TRBJ2-4, with unresolved D. The germline V gene has CDR1 SGHKS and CDR2 YYEKEE (reference sequence). This CDR3 contains 15 residues. V was pared by 6 bases and J by 0 bases, with 13 bases between. CDR3 residues: CASTSPTLAKNIQYF. CDR3 sequence (DNA): TGTGCCAGCACCTCGCCGACCCTAGCCAAAAACATTCAGTACTTC.

This sequence joins TRBV28 and TRBJ2-1; no clear D gene. This CDR3 region has 14 residues. V gave up 1 base and J gave up 5 bases, with 9 bases separating them. Germline V CDR1 and CDR2: MDHEN, SYDVKM. The CDR3 bases are TGTGCCAGCAGTTTATTTGGACCCAACAATGAGCAGTTCTTC. Translated: CASSLFGPNNEQFF.